This T cell receptor beta chain is drawn from a study of T-cell memory formation after mild COVID-19. TCRdb independently ran MiXCR on the 5' RACE reads; one entry per CDR3 protein. The table shows about 320,000 distinct CDR3 sequences, with roughly 13% occurring only once. The V and J ends lost 0 bases and 0 bases respectively, with 11 bases between them. This CDR3 is built from 16 residues. CDR1 and CDR2 from the germline V gene are SGDLS and YYNGEE. Notes on the study in general: CD4+ contracting clones were mainly CM and EM; CD8+ ones, EMRA. The pre-infection memory compartment contained some responding clones, suggesting cross-reactive memory joined. Contracting clones from day 15 to 85 had balanced CD4/CD8; later expanders favoured CD4+.

This clonotype has only a few counts. No antigen is known for it. The receptor was derived from a man aged 18 to 29 who had mild COVID-19 (a few samples of this study predate the infection). Cell type and time point are not known. This chain connects TRBV9 to TRBJ2-3; no definite D call. Sample: PBMCs or a T cell subset sorted from them (not recorded which). DNA of the CDR3: TGTGCCAGCAGCGTAGATGGTAGGGTAAGCACAGATACGCAGTATTTT. It yields the protein CASSVDGRVSTDTQYF.